This T cell receptor (beta chain) was retrieved from a study of cytomegalovirus exposure and HLA in healthy donors. Study-level findings and limits: Subsequent analysis showed first-cohort TCR clusters tending to co-occur in some 120 validation repertoires.

J gave up 7 bases and V 6 bases, and 5 bases lay outside the gene matches. The germline CDR1 and CDR2 sequences are MDHEN and SYDVKM. The CDR3 is 13 residues long. In the case of this clone: Its specificity is not known.

TCRdb's copy holds only in-frame clones and misses some; the assay was immunoSEQ multiplex PCR. Seen here are 55,000 to 70,000 clones, just under 95% observed once, and the top ten hold 2% to 2.5%. The sample consisted of PBMCs. The source is a man aged 18 to 29 in good health and CMV-seronegative. This chain uses TRBV28 with TRBJ2-2; 7 positions agree with TRBD2. CDR3 loop: CASRRGGSGELFF. The CDR3, as DNA: TGTGCCAGCAGACGGGGAGGGAGCGGGGAGCTGTTTTTT.